This T cell receptor beta chain appears in the sequencing data of a study of T cell repertoires in cytomegalovirus infection. Across the whole study: HLA-B-restricted CMV epitopes that are well studied were used alongside recently identified HLA-C-restricted ones. Matching HLA type and CMV infection were both indicated by public TCR beta signatures.

TCRdb processed the reads anew with MiXCR; each CDR3 protein has one entry. Of some 800,000 distinct CDR3 sequences in the sample, approximately 29% were seen once. Whole-study results and caveats: Predominance within the ex vivo response was attributable to HLA-C-restricted CMV-specific TCR beta clonotypes. Using cumulative public TCR beta family frequency, the authors identified those who carried CMV together with the relevant HLA.

The V gene's germline CDR1 is MDHEN and CDR2 SYDVKM. Trimming shortened V by 6 bases and J by 0 bases, and 20 bases separated the two germline ends. The CDR3 is 17 residues long. This clonotype was counted between two and nine times. Its matching antigen is unknown. The source material was cultured CD8+ T cells from PBMCs, sampled from culture after CMV antigen stimulation. The rearrangement links TRBV28 to TRBJ1-1, with D possibly matching TRBD1 (5 bases). This clonotype originated in a human donor in good health (CMV status not recorded). Some clones in this sample may be carry-over from other donors' samples. The CDR3 region has the DNA TGTGCCAGCAGCGAAAGAATAACCGGGGCCTTGAACACTGAAGCTTTCTTT. Translation gives CASSERITGALNTEAFF. Supplemented by reference TRBV28 and TRBJ1-1, the full variable domain reads DVKVTQSSRYLVKRTGEKVFLECVQDMDHENMFWYRQDPGLGLRLIYFSYDVKMKEKGDIPEGYSVSREKKERFSLILESASTNQTSMYLCASSERITGALNTEAFFGQGTRLTVV.